What follows is one T cell receptor (beta chain) and its context. This clonotype is deemed medium-sized (0.01 to 0.1%). This clone's antigen is unknown. No much larger clone is present one base from it, and per-base qualities are unavailable. The source of the sample is a study of breast tumors, draining lymph nodes, adjacent tissues listed by TCRdb under 2016. Describing the broader study: In breast cancer patients, the study compared the TCR beta repertoires of tumor, adjacent nontumor tissue and axillary lymph nodes. The study aimed to assess the relationships and possible T-cell exchange between tumor, surrounding tissue and draining lymph node repertoires in human breast cancer.

The paper's findings and limits, for the study overall: The similarity between tumor and nontumor tissue repertoires was significantly greater in luminal-like breast cancer than in basal-like breast cancer. The study presented the conclusion that tumor T cells originate in lymph nodes as consistent with a hypothesis, not as something directly demonstrated. The data were considered consistent with most tumor T cells being derived from the lymph node and subsequently expanding within tumor tissue. Tumor T-cell repertoires showed less diversity than lymph node repertoires and more diversity than nontumor tissue repertoires, and tumor T-cell repertoires showed preferential V and J gene usage.

Reading the germline V gene gives CDR1 KGHDR and CDR2 SFDVKD. Trimming takes 5 bases off V and 5 bases off J; junction bases not matched to a gene: 9. The CDR3 spans 16 residues, from the cysteine through the phenylalanine. The kept DNA is CDR3 alone, 48 bases in frame from the first base. For sequencing, an Illumina HiSeq 2000 was employed. TCR beta chain libraries were generated through multiplex PCR amplification. The amplified TCR beta chain products were analyzed by high-throughput sequencing. The public reads were quality trimmed at Q25 with fastp and then assembled into clones with MiXCR by TCRdb, keeping productive beta chains. Each entry merges the rows of one CDR3 protein and shows their most common DNA and genes. The sample records about 16,000 distinct CDR3 sequences, less than 45% of which are singletons. The ten largest clonotypes hold approximately 12% of the sample. The adjacent samples were made up of nontumor breast tissue around the tumor.

The rearrangement combines TRBV24-1 with TRBJ2-2; TRBD2 agrees with 8 junctional bases. This TCR was recovered from a female donor with breast cancer. Some clones in this sample may be carry-over from other donors' samples. The sample consisted of tumor-adjacent breast tissue. For the CDR3, the sequence is CATSVGSGILTGELFF. DNA sequence: TGTGCCACCAGTGTCGGTAGCGGGATATTAACCGGGGAGCTGTTTTTT.